This T cell receptor (beta chain) was found in a study of T-cell memory formation after mild COVID-19. The wider study: There were largely donor-specific TCR clusters.

V lost 7 bases to trimming and J lost 2 bases, with 18 bases between them. CDR1 is MNHEY and CDR2 is SMNVEV in the germline V gene (reference sequence). CDR3 length: 17 residues. TCRdb re-analysed the 5' RACE reads in MiXCR, keeping a single row per CDR3 protein. Here the sample spans about 430,000 distinct CDR3 sequences, approximately 18% being singletons. In regard to this clonotype: Its antigen is still unknown.

Study-level findings and limits: Researchers found some responding clones in pre-infection memory, a sign that cross-reactive memory joined. CD4+ contracting clones lay mainly in CM and EM, CD8+ ones in EMRA. CD4/CD8 balance held among clones contracting day 15 to 85, and later expanders leaned CD4+.

The sequencing input was PBMCs or a T cell subset sorted from them (not recorded which). The V call is TRBV27, the J call TRBJ2-6, with D possibly TRBD2 on 5 matching bases. This TCR was sampled from a young man who had mild COVID-19 (a few samples of this study predate the infection). Cell type and time point are not known. Written as DNA, the CDR3 is TGTGCCAGCATGTTAACCCGGCACGGGGCTGGGGCCAACGTCCTGACTTTC. Its protein product is CASMLTRHGAGANVLTF.